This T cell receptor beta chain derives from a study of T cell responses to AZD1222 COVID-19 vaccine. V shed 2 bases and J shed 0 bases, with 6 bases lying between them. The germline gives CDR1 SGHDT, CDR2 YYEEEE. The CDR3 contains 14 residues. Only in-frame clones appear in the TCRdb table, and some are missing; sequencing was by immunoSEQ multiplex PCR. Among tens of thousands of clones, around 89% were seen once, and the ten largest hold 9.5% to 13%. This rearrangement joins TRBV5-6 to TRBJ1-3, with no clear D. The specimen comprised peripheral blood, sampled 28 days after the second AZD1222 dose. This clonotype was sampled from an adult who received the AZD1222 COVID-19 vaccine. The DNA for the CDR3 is TGTGCCAGCAGCTTTGACTACTCTGGAAACACCATATATTTT. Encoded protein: CASSFDYSGNTIYF.